This passage covers 10 T cell receptor beta chains from one sample sequenced in a study of T cell repertoires in cytomegalovirus infection. TCRdb re-called the reads with MiXCR, one entry per CDR3 protein. The sample yields around 300,000 distinct CDR3 sequences, approximately 25% seen once. No antigen has been assigned to these receptors. Sequenced here: cultured PBMCs, sampled from culture after CMV antigen stimulation. The receptors here all came from a human donor in good health (CMV status not recorded). Some clones in this sample may be carry-over from other donors' samples.

This clonotype came up many times. This chain links TRBV6-2 or TRBV6-3 with TRBJ2-2; no definite D call. Looked up from germline, CDR1 is MNHEY and CDR2 is SVGEGT. This CDR3 has 13 residues. The CDR3, as DNA: TGTGCAGTGGCCGGCCCCAGAGCCGGGGAGCTGTTTTTT. Protein sequence: CAVAGPRAGELFF.

The chain uses TRBV30 and TRBJ1-1, with a weak D call TRBD1 (6 bases). CDR3 length equals 15 residues. Germline V gene sequence: CDR1 GTSNPN, CDR2 SVGIG (reference sequence). Trimming took off 1 base at V and 11 bases at J, with 23 bases between the two ends. The CDR3 nucleotides are TGTGCCTGGAGTGCGAGGTACCCCAGGGGTAATTCGGCTTTCTTT. It codes for CAWSARYPRGNSAFF.

The chain uses TRBV11-3 and TRBJ1-1, with D unclear. The CDR3 has 14 residues. Germline V gene lookup returns CDR1 SGHNT and CDR2 YENEEA. V lost 3 bases and J 6 bases, leaving 14 bases between the germline ends. CDR3 in amino acids: CASSLLRADSEAFF. CDR3 DNA: TGTGCCAGCAGCTTGCTCCGGGCAGACTCTGAAGCTTTCTTT.

This clonotype was seen only a few times. The CDR3 nucleotides are TGCGCCAGCAGCCAAGCCAGTACGACAGGGAACACTGAAGCTTTCTTT. Protein product: CASSQASTTGNTEAFF. The genes are TRBV4-3 and TRBJ1-1; TRBD1 might be the D (6 bases). This CDR3 has 16 amino acids. Trimming left V 1 base short and J 1 base short, with 13 bases between. CDR1 is LGHNA and CDR2 is YSLEER in the germline V gene.

CDR3 sequence (DNA): TGTGCCAGTAGTATAGACCACAGGGGAATCAGTGAAAAACTGTTTTTT. Its protein is CASSIDHRGISEKLFF. The J gene is TRBJ1-4, the V gene TRBV19; 7 positions agree with TRBD1. The CDR3 sequence is 16 residues long. CDR1 and CDR2 from the germline V gene are LNHDA and SQIVND (reference sequence). J was trimmed by 7 bases and V by 0 bases; bases with no gene match: 8.

The chain recombines TRBV6-2 or TRBV6-3 with TRBJ2-1; 10 bases align to TRBD2. After removal of 2 bases from V and 6 bases from J, the junction contained 4 bases not matched to a gene. Per germline, CDR1 MNHEY and CDR2 SVGEGT. The CDR3 runs 15 residues. The CDR3 spells CASSYQASGSNEQFF. The CDR3 DNA reads TGTGCCAGCAGTTACCAGGCTAGCGGGAGCAATGAGCAGTTCTTC.

V is TRBV12-3 or TRBV12-4 and J is TRBJ2-1, with TRBD2 identical over 8 bases. Germline trimming cut 5 bases from V and 6 bases from J; bases unmatched to any gene: 9. The CDR3 is made up of 15 amino acids. In DNA, the CDR3 is TGTGCCAGCAGTCTAAGCTCCGGGACTAGCAATGAGCAGTTCTTC. It translates to CASSLSSGTSNEQFF.

This clonotype was detected a few times. The CDR3, as DNA: TGTGCCAGCAGCTTAACAGGGGGGGGGGGTCAGGAGCAGTACGTC. This translates into CASSLTGGGGQEQYV. The rearrangement links TRBV11-2 to TRBJ2-7, with D possibly TRBD1 on 8 matching bases. The CDR3 spans 15 residues. The V gene's germline CDR1 is SGHAT and CDR2 FQNNGV. Trimming removed 2 bases from V and 7 bases from J, with 18 bases in between.

This clonotype was counted between two and nine times. The chain joins TRBV27 to TRBJ1-2, with D hard to call. V lost 2 bases and J lost 0, with 7 bases in between. This CDR3 has 14 residues. The germline V gene has CDR1 MNHEY and CDR2 SMNVEV (reference sequence). The CDR3 region is CASSLTRANYGYTF. CDR3 coding DNA: TGTGCCAGCAGTTTAACTCGAGCTAACTATGGCTACACCTTC.

This clonotype was recorded many times. This rearrangement joins TRBV11-3 to TRBJ2-1; tentative D call: TRBD1 (6 bases). Germline V lookup: CDR1 SGHNT, CDR2 YENEEA. V gave up 1 base and J gave up 8 bases, with 21 bases separating them. This CDR3 spans 17 amino acids. CDR3 residues: CASSLGGMVGAVDEQFF. CDR3 in DNA: TGTGCCAGCAGCTTAGGGGGGATGGTGGGGGCCGTAGATGAGCAGTTCTTC.